What follows are 17 T cell receptor beta chains derived from one specimen sequenced in a study of neurological immune-mediated disorders. MiXCR, applied by TCRdb to the 5' RACE reads, yields one record per CDR3 protein. The repertoire holds about 50,000 distinct CDR3 sequences, with under 13% as singletons. Sequences were obtained from PBMCs. The receptors come from a woman aged 40 to 55 with HTLV-1-associated myelopathy (HAM/TSP).

This clonotype was recorded many times. This chain connects TRBV10-1 to TRBJ2-3, with D perhaps TRBD2 (6 bases). This CDR3 spans 15 amino acids. The germline CDR1 and CDR2 sequences are WNHNN and SYGVQD (reference sequence). Trimming stripped 10 bases from V and 1 base from J, with 18 bases between. CDR3 residues: CATSNRQRGTDTQYF. CDR3 bases: TGCGCCACCTCAAATCGCCAGCGGGGCACAGATACGCAGTATTTT.

In its sample, this clonotype was seen many times. This chain uses TRBV7-8 with TRBJ2-1; 8 nucleotides match TRBD2. CDR3 length: 15 residues. Germline V gene lookup returns CDR1 SGHVS and CDR2 FQNEAQ. V lost 4 bases to trimming and J lost 5 bases; unmatched junction nucleotides: 7. The CDR3 is CASSSSGTRNNEQFF. The CDR3 DNA reads as TGTGCCAGCAGCTCCTCCGGGACTAGAAACAATGAGCAGTTCTTC.

This clonotype was picked up many times. The rearrangement joins TRBV20-1 to TRBJ2-1, with 8 bases lining up with TRBD1. J lost 4 bases, V lost 0 bases, and 8 bases had no gene match. Germline-derived CDR1 and CDR2 are DFQATT and SNEGSKA (reference sequence). The CDR3 contains 16 residues. For the CDR3, the DNA is TGCAGTGCTAGAGACGGACAGGGAGAGGTTTACAATGAGCAGTTCTTC. Its protein is CSARDGQGEVYNEQFF.

In its sample, this clonotype was seen many times. The chain couples TRBV20-1 to TRBJ2-5; D not resolved. Germline assignment: CDR1 DFQATT and CDR2 SNEGSKA (reference sequence). The V end was cut by 1 base, the J end by 3 bases, with 6 bases between. The CDR3 length is 12 residues. The CDR3 loop is CSARAQKETQYF. CDR3 DNA sequence: TGCAGTGCTAGAGCTCAGAAAGAGACCCAGTACTTC.

This clonotype has only a few counts. The rearrangement links TRBV30 to TRBJ2-5; D unclear. CDR1 is GTSNPN and CDR2 is SVGIG in the germline V gene (reference sequence). This CDR3 is built from 13 residues. Trimming took off 2 bases at V and 5 bases at J, with 12 bases between the two ends. As DNA, the CDR3 is TGTGCCTGGAGTCGTGGTCATGGGGAGACCCAGTACTTC. Translated, it gives CAWSRGHGETQYF.

This clonotype was observed many times. The chain links TRBV4-1 to TRBJ2-1; no clear D. This CDR3 contains 16 residues. V was trimmed by 1 base and J by 4 bases, leaving 14 bases between them. Germline values: CDR1 MGHRA, CDR2 YSYEKL. CDR3 loop: CASSQGPLGRYNEQFF. CDR3 in DNA: TGCGCCAGCAGCCAAGGTCCCCTGGGCAGATACAATGAGCAGTTCTTC.

This clonotype was recorded many times. The genes are TRBV12-5 and TRBJ1-1, with TRBD1 as a possible D gene (5 bases). From germline, CDR1 is LGHNT and CDR2 FRNRAP. Trimming took 3 bases from V and 5 from J, leaving 7 bases between them. The CDR3 spans 12 residues. The CDR3: CASGFAGTEAFF. CDR3 sequence (DNA): TGTGCTAGTGGTTTTGCAGGGACTGAAGCTTTCTTT.

This clonotype was seen repeatedly, ten times or more. The rearrangement joins TRBV11-2 to TRBJ2-1; D gene uncertain. CDR1 SGHAT and CDR2 FQNNGV come from the germline V gene. Trimming cost V 7 bases and J 6 bases, with 13 bases left between them. The CDR3 is 13 amino acids. For the CDR3, the DNA is TGTGCCAGCAAGAATGCGGCTTTCAATGAGCAGTTCTTC. This sequence encodes CASKNAAFNEQFF.

This clonotype was observed at least ten times. The chain recombines TRBV7-2 with TRBJ2-6; tentative D call: TRBD1 (5 bases). Deletions cut 3 bases from V and 0 bases from J, with 9 bases between. The germline V gene encodes CDR1 SGHTA and CDR2 FQGNSA. The CDR3 consists of 16 residues. Here the CDR3 reads CASSFNRFSGANVLTF. CDR3 nucleotides: TGTGCCAGCAGCTTCAACAGGTTCTCTGGGGCCAACGTCCTGACTTTC.

This clonotype has at least ten counts. The chain is built from TRBV5-5 and TRBJ2-7; D perhaps matches TRBD2 (5 bases). This CDR3 comprises 12 residues. V lost 4 bases and J lost 7, with 12 bases in between. Looked up from germline, CDR1 is SGHKS and CDR2 is YYEKEE (reference sequence). DNA for the CDR3: TGTGCCAGCAGCCCTCGGGGTCGGGAGCAGTACTTC. Translated: CASSPRGREQYF.

This clonotype has at least ten counts. V is TRBV7-2 and J is TRBJ2-1, with D hard to call. Per the germline V gene, CDR1 is SGHTA and CDR2 is FQGNSA. V was clipped by 9 bases and J by 0 bases, with 15 bases between them. This CDR3 is built from 15 residues. CDR3 coding DNA: TGTGCCAGTAGATTAGGCAGGTCCTCCTACAATGAGCAGTTCTTC. It translates to CASRLGRSSYNEQFF.

This clonotype was detected many times. V is TRBV12-3 or TRBV12-4 and J is TRBJ1-5; 9 bases match TRBD1. This CDR3 contains 21 residues. J was trimmed by 6 bases and V by 2 bases; bases with no gene match: 23. CDR3 coding DNA: TGTGCCAGCAGTTTAATCTTTTATATTGAACAGGGGGCGAGGTCGCGTCAGCCCCAGCATTTT. Protein product: CASSLIFYIEQGARSRQPQHF.

This clonotype was detected many times. This chain links TRBV6-2 or TRBV6-3 with TRBJ1-5; D is perhaps TRBD1 (5 bases). The V gene's germline CDR1 is MNHEY and CDR2 SVGEGT. This CDR3 comprises 13 residues. The ends were cut back, 2 bases at V and 7 bases at J, with 9 bases in the middle. For the CDR3, the DNA is TGTGCCAGCAGTTACGTAGGGGCACAGCCCCAGCATTTT. It is translated as CASSYVGAQPQHF.

In this sample, this clonotype turned up many times. This rearrangement joins TRBV20-1 to TRBJ2-1; 7 positions agree with TRBD2. The length of the CDR3 is 15 residues. V was pared by 5 bases and J by 2 bases, with 9 bases of the junction left unmatched. The germline V gene encodes CDR1 DFQATT and CDR2 SNEGSKA (reference sequence). Here the CDR3 reads CSAAQYSGAYNEQFF. The DNA for the CDR3 is TGCAGTGCTGCCCAATACAGCGGGGCCTACAATGAGCAGTTCTTC.

This clonotype was detected ten times or more. The V call is TRBV7-2, the J call TRBJ1-5, with 8 positions matching TRBD1. The CDR3 sequence is 18 residues long. The V and J ends lost 1 base and 1 base, in that order; junction bases with no gene match: 9. Germline-derived CDR1 and CDR2 are SGHTA and FQGNSA. The CDR3 sequence: CASSLVAGGSRSNQPQHF. For the CDR3, the DNA is TGTGCCAGCAGCTTAGTTGCAGGGGGCTCGAGGAGCAATCAGCCCCAGCATTTT.

This clonotype was observed a handful of times. V gene TRBV6-2 or TRBV6-3 combines with J gene TRBJ2-2; D is perhaps TRBD1 or TRBD2 (6 bases each). From germline, CDR1 is MNHEY and CDR2 SVGEGT. The V and J ends lost 2 bases and 1 base respectively, with 11 bases between them. The CDR3 runs 16 residues. CDR3 nucleotides: TGTGCCAGCAGTTACGGGGGGCTGGGGAACACCGGGGAGCTGTTTTTT. This gives the protein CASSYGGLGNTGELFF.

This clonotype has a count of ten or more. The chain links TRBV10-3 to TRBJ1-1; D gene uncertain. Germline V gene sequence: CDR1 ENHRY, CDR2 SYGVKD. V was trimmed by 5 bases and J by 1 base, leaving 5 bases between them. The CDR3 sequence is 12 residues long. The CDR3 sequence: CAISTRNTEAFF. For the CDR3, the DNA is TGTGCCATCAGTACACGGAACACTGAAGCTTTCTTT.